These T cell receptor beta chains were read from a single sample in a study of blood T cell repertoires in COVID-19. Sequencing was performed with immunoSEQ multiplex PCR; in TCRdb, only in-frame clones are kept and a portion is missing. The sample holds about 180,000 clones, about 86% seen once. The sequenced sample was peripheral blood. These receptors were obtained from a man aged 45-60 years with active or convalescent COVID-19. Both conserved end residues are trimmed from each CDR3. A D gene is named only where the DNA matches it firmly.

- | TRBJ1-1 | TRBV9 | ASQGLTGAEAF
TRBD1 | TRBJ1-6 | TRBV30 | AYRRQGTPLH
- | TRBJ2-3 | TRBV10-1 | ASSESMTARPGADTQY
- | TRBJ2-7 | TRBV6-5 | ASSRTYSPYEQY
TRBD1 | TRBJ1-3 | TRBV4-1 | ASSQDGTAGNTIY
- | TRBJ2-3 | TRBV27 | ASSLSAFPDTQY
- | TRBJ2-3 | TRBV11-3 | ASSLMGPTDTQY
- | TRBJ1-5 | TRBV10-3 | AISEVQGAQPQH
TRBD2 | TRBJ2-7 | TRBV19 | ASSFLAGAYEQY
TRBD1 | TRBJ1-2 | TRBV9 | ASSPSRDRDGYT
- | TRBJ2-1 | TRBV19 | ASSPTEAQGYNEQF
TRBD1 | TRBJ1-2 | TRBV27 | ASSAPGTGIRGYT
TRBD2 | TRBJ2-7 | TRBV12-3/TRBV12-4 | ASTFLGRDEQY
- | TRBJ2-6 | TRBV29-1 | SVEGRASGANVLT
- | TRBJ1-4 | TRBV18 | ASSPPSETNEKLF
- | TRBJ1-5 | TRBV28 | ASSLWGGQTISNQPQH
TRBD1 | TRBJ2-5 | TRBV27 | ASSPHRGLQETQY
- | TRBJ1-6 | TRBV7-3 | ASSPTGPNSPLH
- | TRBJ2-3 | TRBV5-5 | ASSYTQGTDTQY
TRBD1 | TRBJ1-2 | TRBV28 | ASYRGHYGYT
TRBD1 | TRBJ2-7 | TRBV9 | ASSFGTGYEQY
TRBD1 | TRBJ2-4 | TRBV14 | ASSLGGQGTIQY
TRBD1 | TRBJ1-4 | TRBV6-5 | ASSDSAGGREKLF
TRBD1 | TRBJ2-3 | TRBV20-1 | SASEETGFPDTQY
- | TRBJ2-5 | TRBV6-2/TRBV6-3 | ASSYALEETQY
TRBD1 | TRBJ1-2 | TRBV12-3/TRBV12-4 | ASKSRQGGYT
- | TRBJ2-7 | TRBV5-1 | ASSLEPGGDYEQY
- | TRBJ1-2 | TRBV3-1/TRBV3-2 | ASSQGVFRGMGYT
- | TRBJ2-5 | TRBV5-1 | ASSRTGRETQY
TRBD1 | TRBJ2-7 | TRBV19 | ASSRGQTTYEQY
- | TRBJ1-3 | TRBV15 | ATSRDRGSGNTIY
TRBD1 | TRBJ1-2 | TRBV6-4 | ASSGQDLNYGYT
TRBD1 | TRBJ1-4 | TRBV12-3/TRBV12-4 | ASRPGTVEKLF
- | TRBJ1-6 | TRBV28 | ASSSGRGFSPLH
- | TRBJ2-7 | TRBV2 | ASSQTIYEQY
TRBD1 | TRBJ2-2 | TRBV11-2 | ASNDRGAGELF
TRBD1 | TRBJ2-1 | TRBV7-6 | ASSLWGQGMVNEQF
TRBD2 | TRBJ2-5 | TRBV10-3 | AMRGGTGGTQY
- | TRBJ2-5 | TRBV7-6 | ASSLALAGETQY
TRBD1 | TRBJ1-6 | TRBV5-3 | ARSLARQGPFLEPLH
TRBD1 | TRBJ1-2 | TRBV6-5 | ASRTDRGQGGYT
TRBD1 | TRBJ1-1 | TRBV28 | ASRSGQTYTEAF
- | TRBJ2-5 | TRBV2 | ASNDGGWETQY
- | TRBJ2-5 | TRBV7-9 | ASSSIGGRETQY
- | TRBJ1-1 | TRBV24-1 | ATSDPSEDTERAF
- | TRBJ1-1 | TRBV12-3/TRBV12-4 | ASSLGQAGEAF
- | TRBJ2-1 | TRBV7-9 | ASSLGQNNEQF
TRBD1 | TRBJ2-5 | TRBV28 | ASSLGQRETQY
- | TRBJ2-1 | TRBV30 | AWGQSTWF
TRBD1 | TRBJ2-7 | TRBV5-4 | ASSFWDRGREQY
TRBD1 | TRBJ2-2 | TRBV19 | ASSIIRTGDVGELF
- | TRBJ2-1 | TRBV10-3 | AGGGGTYNEQF
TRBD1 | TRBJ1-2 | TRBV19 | ASSTTTGGIYGYT